The 32 T cell receptor beta chains below come from one sample, sequenced in a study of CD8 T cells in ankylosing spondylitis. Antigens of these TCRs are unknown. A single record per CDR3 protein comes from TCRdb applying MiXCR to the 5' RACE reads. The sample includes about 220,000 distinct CDR3 sequences, 15% to 20% of them seen just once. The study, taken as a whole, reports: Blood of patients with ankylosing spondylitis appeared to be characterized by a TCR beta motif of several highly homologous variants.

The material sequenced was blood, either unsorted or a sorted T cell fraction (not recorded which). These receptors were taken from a male donor with ankylosing spondylitis.

In its sample, this clonotype was seen a few times. The V and J genes are TRBV4-1 and TRBJ2-7; no clear D gene. Trimming removed 6 bases at V and 3 bases at J, with 12 bases between. Germline values: CDR1 MGHRA, CDR2 YSYEKL. The CDR3 totals 13 residues. CDR3 amino acids: CASRSDLNYEQYF. The CDR3 region has the DNA TGCGCCAGCAGGTCCGACTTGAACTACGAGCAGTACTTC.

V is TRBV3-1 and J is TRBJ1-3; a weak D match, TRBD1 (5 bases). V lost 0 bases, J lost 0 bases, and 12 bases lay in between. CDR1 LGHDT and CDR2 YNNKEL come from the germline V gene (reference sequence). The CDR3 is 17 amino acids. Here the CDR3 DNA reads TGTGCCAGCAGCCAAGATCCCCCAGGGACCTCTGGAAACACCATATATTTT. Translation: CASSQDPPGTSGNTIYF.

The V and J genes are TRBV20-1 and TRBJ2-7; 8 bases agree with TRBD2. The V segment lost 6 bases and the J segment 3 bases; nucleotides outside the gene matches: 13. CDR1 is DFQATT, CDR2 SNEGSKA, per germline (reference sequence). This CDR3 has 15 residues. The CDR3 spells CSARSGTSGNYEQYF. The CDR3 DNA is TGCAGTGCCAGAAGTGGAACTAGCGGAAACTACGAGCAGTACTTC.

This chain connects TRBV29-1 to TRBJ1-3; D gene ambiguous. The CDR3 contains 10 residues. V lost 3 bases and J 8 bases, leaving 5 bases between the germline ends. Per germline, CDR1 SQVTM and CDR2 ANQGSEA. CDR3 residues: CSVESDTIYF. In DNA, the CDR3 is TGCAGCGTTGAGTCGGACACCATATATTTT.

This clonotype was counted once. This CDR3 reads CASSLEPLANYGYTF. DNA of the CDR3: TGCGCCAGCAGCTTGGAGCCACTAGCTAACTATGGCTACACCTTC. The V and J genes are TRBV5-1 and TRBJ1-2, with D unclear. The V end was cut by 0 bases, the J end by 0 bases, with 9 bases between. There are 15 residues in the CDR3. CDR1 and CDR2 from the germline V gene are SGHRS and YFSETQ. The full variable domain, rest sourced from reference TRBV5-1 and TRBJ1-2, is KAGVTQTPRYLIKTRGQQVTLSCSPISGHRSVSWYQQTPGQGLQFLFEYFSETQRNKGNFPGRFSGRQFSNSRSEMNVSTLELGDSALYLCASSLEPLANYGYTFGSGTRLTVV.

This chain uses TRBV12-3 or TRBV12-4 with TRBJ2-7; D is possibly TRBD2 (5 bases). CDR3 size: 14 residues. V was shortened by 6 bases and J by 0 bases, with 12 bases between the two germline ends. CDR3 residues: CASRDAGLSYEQYF. The CDR3 nucleotides read TGTGCCAGCAGGGATGCGGGCCTCTCCTACGAGCAGTACTTC.

A few counts support this clonotype. This chain links TRBV10-2 with TRBJ2-7; D gene unclear. The CDR3 loop spans 10 amino acids. Trimming left V 6 bases short and J 3 bases short, with 3 bases between. Germline V lookup: CDR1 WSHSY, CDR2 SAAADI. The CDR3 sequence: CASSNYEQYF. In DNA, the CDR3 is TGCGCCAGCAGCAACTACGAGCAGTACTTC.

The CDR3 DNA is TGTGCCAGCAGCCAGACAGTCAACACCGGGGAGCTGTTTTTT. Its protein product is CASSQTVNTGELFF. This chain uses TRBV12-3 or TRBV12-4 with TRBJ2-2, with TRBD1 as a possible D gene (5 bases). The length of the CDR3 is 14 residues. Trimming took off 6 bases at V and 2 bases at J, with 10 bases between the two ends.

CDR3 in DNA: TGTGCCACCAGCAGAATAGCGGGGGGGCCTGGAGATACGCAGTATTTT. This gives the protein CATSRIAGGPGDTQYF. The chain recombines TRBV15 with TRBJ2-3; 11 bases are a match to TRBD2. CDR1 and CDR2 from the germline V gene are LNHNV and YYDKDF (reference sequence). This CDR3 contains 16 residues. J was trimmed by 5 bases and V by 2 bases; bases with no gene match: 6.

This clonotype was counted only a few times. This chain uses TRBV7-9 with TRBJ2-5; 7 bases fit TRBD1. Germline V gene data show CDR1 as SEHNR and CDR2 as FQNEAQ (reference sequence). V lost 5 bases, J lost 2 bases, and 5 bases stayed unmatched. The CDR3 length is 14 residues. The CDR3 is CASSLDRAQETQYF. CDR3 sequence (DNA): TGTGCCAGCAGCCTCGACAGGGCTCAAGAGACCCAGTACTTC.

This chain joins TRBV20-1 and TRBJ2-5, with 7 bases identical to TRBD2. The CDR3 is 19 amino acids. Per the germline V gene, CDR1 is DFQATT and CDR2 is SNEGSKA (reference sequence). V lost 0 bases, J lost 5 bases, and 21 bases stayed unmatched. The CDR3 loop is CSARDLRVMGTITGETQYF. For the CDR3, the DNA is TGCAGTGCTAGAGACCTTAGGGTCATGGGGACTATCACGGGCGAGACCCAGTACTTC.

The rearrangement uses TRBV7-9 and TRBJ2-3, with a possible D match to TRBD2 (6 bases). The germline V gene has CDR1 SEHNR and CDR2 FQNEAQ (reference sequence). The CDR3 covers 16 residues. The germline V and J ends were trimmed by 8 bases and 0 bases, with 18 bases remaining between them. The CDR3 DNA sequence: TGTGCCAGCGGGGGACTGACGGAGGGGAGCACAGATACGCAGTATTTT. Translated, it gives CASGGLTEGSTDTQYF.

The chain links TRBV28 to TRBJ2-7; 7 bases match TRBD1. This CDR3 is 13 amino acids long. Looked up from germline, CDR1 is MDHEN and CDR2 is SYDVKM. V lost 6 bases, J lost 2 bases, and 4 bases stayed unmatched. The CDR3 DNA is TGTGCCAGCAGGGGACAGCTTCCCTACGAGCAGTACTTC. Its translation is CASRGQLPYEQYF.

This clonotype was recorded a few times. CDR3 coding DNA: TGTGCCAGCAGTTACGGGGCAGGGGGAGAGGGGAGTGGTAACTATGGCTACACCTTC. Its translation is CASSYGAGGEGSGNYGYTF. The rearrangement uses TRBV6-5 and TRBJ1-2; TRBD1 matches at 7 bases. With 2 bases clipped from V and 1 base from J, the junction kept 16 bases outside the gene matches. Germline V CDR1 and CDR2: MNHEY, SVGAGI. The CDR3 totals 19 residues.

In this sample, this clonotype turned up once. The germline gene is not matched at one end of the junction; a read error may be the cause. This chain links TRBV27 with TRBJ2-7; 8 nucleotides agree with TRBD2. The V gene's germline CDR1 is MNHEY and CDR2 SMNVEV (reference sequence). The CDR3 runs 12 residues. CDR3 nucleotide sequence: TGCGCCAGCGGGAGTTCGGCCTACGAGCAGTACTTC. Protein: CASGSSAYEQYF.

This clonotype was recorded many times. V and J are TRBV29-1 and TRBJ1-2; 12 bases are a match to TRBD1. Trimming removed 4 bases from V and 7 bases from J; junction bases left unmatched: 4. Germline V gene data show CDR1 as SQVTM and CDR2 as ANQGSEA. The CDR3 contains 13 residues. In DNA form, the CDR3 reads TGCAGCGTTGTGACGGGACAGGGGGCTGGCTACACCTTC. Translated: CSVVTGQGAGYTF. Using reference TRBV29-1 and TRBJ1-2 for the parts outside the CDR3, the full variable domain is SAVISQKPSRDICQRGTSLTIQCQVDSQVTMMFWYRQQPGQSLTLIATANQGSEATYESGFVIDKFPISRPNLTFSTLTVSNMSPEDSSIYLCSVVTGQGAGYTFGSGTRLTVV.

The chain joins TRBV20-1 to TRBJ2-2; D possibly matches TRBD1 or TRBD2 (5 bases each). The CDR3 is 14 residues long. Between the trimmed V and J ends, which lost 7 bases and 0 bases, there was a span of 12 bases. Germline lookup yields CDR1 DFQATT and CDR2 SNEGSKA (reference sequence). CDR3 amino acids: CSVLGDPNTGELFF. CDR3 in DNA: TGCAGTGTTCTAGGGGACCCGAACACCGGGGAGCTGTTTTTT.

The chain recombines TRBV27 with TRBJ1-5; perhaps TRBD1 as D (5 bases). The CDR3 has 14 residues. The germline CDR1 and CDR2 sequences are MNHEY and SMNVEV (reference sequence). Trimming shortened V by 8 bases and J by 4 bases, and 15 bases separated the two germline ends. Here the CDR3 reads CASGTLQVNQPQHF. DNA for the CDR3: TGTGCCAGCGGAACTTTACAGGTAAATCAGCCCCAGCATTTT.

The rearrangement joins TRBV10-3 to TRBJ2-7, with 7 bases fitting TRBD1. This CDR3 has 12 amino acids. V dropped 8 bases and J dropped 2; count of bases not matched to a gene: 3. The germline gives CDR1 ENHRY, CDR2 SYGVKD. This CDR3 is CAIGTETYEQYF. The CDR3 DNA is TGTGCCATCGGGACAGAGACCTACGAGCAGTACTTC.

The chain is built from TRBV12-3 or TRBV12-4 and TRBJ2-3; TRBD2 is a possible D gene (5 bases). Trimming removed 7 bases at V and 0 bases at J, with 11 bases between. The CDR3 spans 14 residues. The CDR3 nucleotides are TGTGCCAGCATGGACTCCCTAAGCACAGATACGCAGTATTTT. This gives the protein CASMDSLSTDTQYF.

This clonotype was detected ten times or more. The chain has TRBV29-1 and TRBJ2-5; 8 bases map to TRBD1. CDR1 and CDR2 from the germline V gene are SQVTM and ANQGSEA. V was clipped by 4 bases and J by 2 bases; unmatched bases: 6. The CDR3 is 14 residues long. The CDR3 protein is CSVGAWTGQETQYF. The CDR3 DNA is TGCAGCGTTGGCGCCTGGACAGGGCAAGAGACCCAGTACTTC. The entire variable domain, with the rest obtained from reference TRBV29-1 and TRBJ2-5, is as follows: SAVISQKPSRDICQRGTSLTIQCQVDSQVTMMFWYRQQPGQSLTLIATANQGSEATYESGFVIDKFPISRPNLTFSTLTVSNMSPEDSSIYLCSVGAWTGQETQYFGPGTRLLVL.

This clonotype appeared a few times. The chain is built from TRBV4-2 and TRBJ1-4; D call uncertain. The V end was cut by 0 bases, the J end by 0 bases, with 8 bases between. There are 16 residues in the CDR3. Looked up from germline, CDR1 is LGHNA and CDR2 is YNFKEQ. The CDR3 loop reads CASSQELLATNEKLFF. CDR3 nucleotides: TGTGCCAGCAGCCAAGAACTTCTTGCAACTAATGAAAAACTGTTTTTT.

The sample holds a few counts of this clonotype. The chain joins TRBV4-1 to TRBJ2-5; D may correspond to TRBD1 or TRBD2 (7 bases each). V was shortened by 1 base and J by 6 bases, with 12 bases between the two germline ends. The CDR3 is made up of 14 amino acids. Germline V lookup: CDR1 MGHRA, CDR2 YSYEKL. The CDR3 reads CASSQGQGGQTQYF. The DNA for the CDR3 is TGCGCCAGCAGCCAAGGCCAGGGGGGGCAGACCCAGTACTTC.

V and J are TRBV5-6 and TRBJ1-1; 11 bases agree with TRBD1. CDR1 is SGHDT, CDR2 YYEEEE, per germline. CDR3 length: 14 amino acids. The V gene end was trimmed by 9 bases and the J gene end by 9 bases; junction bases not matched to a gene: 13. CDR3 sequence (DNA): TGTGCCATGGGCCCCGGGACAGGGGGGATGAAAGCTTTCTTT. It is translated as CAMGPGTGGMKAFF.

The V and J genes are TRBV6-5 and TRBJ2-3, with TRBD2 identical over 11 bases. This CDR3 comprises 16 residues. CDR1 MNHEY and CDR2 SVGAGI come from the germline V gene. Losses at the gene ends were 3 bases for V and 2 bases for J; bases not matched to a gene: 4. The chain's CDR3 is CASSYLAGGITDTQYF. As DNA, the CDR3 is TGTGCCAGCAGTTATCTAGCGGGGGGTATCACAGATACGCAGTATTTT.

The chain uses TRBV7-6 and TRBJ1-2; D uncertain. This CDR3 has 13 residues. Trimming removed 5 bases from V and 5 bases from J, with 12 bases in between. Germline-derived CDR1 and CDR2 are SGHVS and FNYEAQ. CDR3 coding DNA: TGTGCCAGCAGCCCCTACGAGGGATATGGCTACACCTTC. Translation: CASSPYEGYGYTF.

This rearrangement joins TRBV30 to TRBJ2-1, with 9 bases that match TRBD1. The CDR3 contains 13 residues. CDR1 and CDR2 from the germline V gene are GTSNPN and SVGIG (reference sequence). The V gene end was trimmed by 1 base and the J gene end by 7 bases; junction bases not matched to a gene: 2. CDR3 in amino acids: CAWSGDRANEQFF. The CDR3 nucleotides read TGTGCCTGGAGTGGGGACAGGGCGAATGAGCAGTTCTTC.

The chain couples TRBV20-1 to TRBJ2-1; D remains unclear. Germline values: CDR1 DFQATT, CDR2 SNEGSKA (reference sequence). Trimming took off 0 bases at V and 10 bases at J, with 10 bases between the two ends. This CDR3 has 12 amino acids. The CDR3 bases are TGCAGTGCTAGAGATCTGGGCCTCGAGCAGTTCTTC. Translating gives CSARDLGLEQFF.

This clonotype was seen ten or more times. This chain links TRBV24-1 with TRBJ1-1; TRBD1 is a possible D gene (5 bases). Trimming shortened V by 9 bases and J by 5 bases, and 15 bases separated the two germline ends. The length of the CDR3 is 13 residues. CDR1 KGHDR and CDR2 SFDVKD come from the germline V gene. CDR3 region: CATRMGVGTEAFF. The CDR3 coding sequence is TGTGCCACCCGAATGGGGGTTGGGACTGAAGCTTTCTTT.

V gene TRBV29-1 combines with J gene TRBJ2-7; 7 bases agree with TRBD1. Germline lookup yields CDR1 SQVTM and CDR2 ANQGSEA. The CDR3 totals 15 residues. The V segment lost 6 bases and the J segment 3 bases; nucleotides outside the gene matches: 14. The DNA for the CDR3 is TGCAGCGTCGAAAATGCCGGGACAGAGAGCTACGAGCAGTACTTC. Amino acids: CSVENAGTESYEQYF.

The J gene is TRBJ2-3, the V gene TRBV12-3 or TRBV12-4, with 10 bases lining up with TRBD2. The CDR3 covers 18 residues. V gave up 1 base and J gave up 6 bases; unmatched junction bases: 13. The CDR3 here is CASSLDVLAGVFGDTQYF. The DNA of the CDR3 is TGTGCCAGCAGTTTAGACGTTCTAGCGGGAGTTTTTGGGGATACGCAGTATTTT.

This clonotype has only a few counts. J is TRBJ2-1 and V is TRBV7-9; D is unclear. The CDR3 is made up of 13 amino acids. CDR1 and CDR2 (germline): SEHNR, FQNEAQ (reference sequence). The V end was cut by 5 bases, the J end by 3 bases, with 8 bases between. CDR3 in DNA: TGTGCCAGCAGCACGACCAGCTACAATGAGCAGTTCTTC. This codes for CASSTTSYNEQFF.